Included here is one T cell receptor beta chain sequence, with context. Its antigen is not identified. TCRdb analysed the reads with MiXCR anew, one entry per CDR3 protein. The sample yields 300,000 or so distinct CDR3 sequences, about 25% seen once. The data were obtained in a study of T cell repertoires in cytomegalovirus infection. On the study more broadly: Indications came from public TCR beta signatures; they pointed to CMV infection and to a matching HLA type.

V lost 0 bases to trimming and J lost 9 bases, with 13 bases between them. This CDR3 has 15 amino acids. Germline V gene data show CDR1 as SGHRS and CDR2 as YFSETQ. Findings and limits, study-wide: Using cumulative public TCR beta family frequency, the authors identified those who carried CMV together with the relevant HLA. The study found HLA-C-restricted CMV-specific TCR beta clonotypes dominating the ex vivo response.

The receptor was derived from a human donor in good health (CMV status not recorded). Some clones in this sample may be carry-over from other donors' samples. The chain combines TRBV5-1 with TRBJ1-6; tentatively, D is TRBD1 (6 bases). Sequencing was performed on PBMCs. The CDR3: CASSLAGVSGSPLHF. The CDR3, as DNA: TGCGCCAGCAGCTTGGCAGGGGTTTCGGGTTCACCCCTCCACTTT.